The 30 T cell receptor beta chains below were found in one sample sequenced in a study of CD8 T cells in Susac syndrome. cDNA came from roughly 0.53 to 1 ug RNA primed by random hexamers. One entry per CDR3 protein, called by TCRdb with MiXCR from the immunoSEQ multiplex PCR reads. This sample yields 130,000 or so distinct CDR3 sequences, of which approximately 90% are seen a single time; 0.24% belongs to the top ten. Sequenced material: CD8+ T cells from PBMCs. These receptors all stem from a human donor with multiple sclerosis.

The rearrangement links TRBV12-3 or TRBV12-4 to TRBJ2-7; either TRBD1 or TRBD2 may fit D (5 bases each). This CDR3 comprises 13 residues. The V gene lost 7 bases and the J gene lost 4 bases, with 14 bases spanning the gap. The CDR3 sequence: CASNEGFGYEQYF. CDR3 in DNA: TGTGCCAGCAATGAGGGGTTCGGTTACGAGCAGTACTTC.

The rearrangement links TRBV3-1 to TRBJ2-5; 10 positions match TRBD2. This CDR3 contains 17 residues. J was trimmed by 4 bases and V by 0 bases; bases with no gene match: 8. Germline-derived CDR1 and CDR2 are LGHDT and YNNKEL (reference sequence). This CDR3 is CASSQDRGLAALETQYF. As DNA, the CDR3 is TGTGCCAGCAGCCAAGATCGAGGACTAGCGGCACTAGAGACCCAGTACTTC.

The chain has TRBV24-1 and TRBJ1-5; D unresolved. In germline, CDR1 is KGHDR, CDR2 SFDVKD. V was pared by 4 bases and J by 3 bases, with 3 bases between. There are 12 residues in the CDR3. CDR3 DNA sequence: TGTGCCACCAGTGACCACAATCAGCCCCAGCATTTT. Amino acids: CATSDHNQPQHF.

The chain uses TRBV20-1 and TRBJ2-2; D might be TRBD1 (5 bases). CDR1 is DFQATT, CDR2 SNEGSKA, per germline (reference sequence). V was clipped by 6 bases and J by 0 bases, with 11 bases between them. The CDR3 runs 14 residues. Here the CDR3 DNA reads TGCAGTGCGGGGTGGACAACGAACACCGGGGAGCTGTTTTTT. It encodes CSAGWTTNTGELFF.

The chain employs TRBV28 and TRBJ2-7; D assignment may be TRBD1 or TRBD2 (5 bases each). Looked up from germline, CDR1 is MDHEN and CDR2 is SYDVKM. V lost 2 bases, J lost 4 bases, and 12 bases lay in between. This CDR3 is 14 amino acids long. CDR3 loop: CASSLRGVPYEQYF. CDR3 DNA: TGTGCCAGCAGTTTACGGGGCGTTCCGTACGAGCAGTACTTC. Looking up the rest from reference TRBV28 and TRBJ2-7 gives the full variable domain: DVKVTQSSRYLVKRTGEKVFLECVQDMDHENMFWYRQDPGLGLRLIYFSYDVKMKEKGDIPEGYSVSREKKERFSLILESASTNQTSMYLCASSLRGVPYEQYFGPGTRLTVT.

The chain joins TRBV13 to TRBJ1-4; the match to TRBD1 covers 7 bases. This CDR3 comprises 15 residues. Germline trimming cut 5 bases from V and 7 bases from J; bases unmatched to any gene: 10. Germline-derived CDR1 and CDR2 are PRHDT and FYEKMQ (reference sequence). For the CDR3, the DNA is TGTGCCAGCAGCACCACGAGGGGGCAATTTGAAAAACTGTTTTTT. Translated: CASSTTRGQFEKLFF. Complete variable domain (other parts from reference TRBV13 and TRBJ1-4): AAGVIQSPRHLIKEKRETATLKCYPIPRHDTVYWYQQGPGQDPQFLISFYEKMQSDKGSIPDRFSAQQFSDYHSELNMSSLELGDSALYFCASSTTRGQFEKLFFGSGTQLSVL.

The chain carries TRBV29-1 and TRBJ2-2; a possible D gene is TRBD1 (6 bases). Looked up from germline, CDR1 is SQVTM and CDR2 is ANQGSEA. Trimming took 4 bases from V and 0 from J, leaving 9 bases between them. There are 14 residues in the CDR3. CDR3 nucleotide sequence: TGCAGCGTTGTGGACAGAGCGAACACCGGGGAGCTGTTTTTT. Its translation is CSVVDRANTGELFF.

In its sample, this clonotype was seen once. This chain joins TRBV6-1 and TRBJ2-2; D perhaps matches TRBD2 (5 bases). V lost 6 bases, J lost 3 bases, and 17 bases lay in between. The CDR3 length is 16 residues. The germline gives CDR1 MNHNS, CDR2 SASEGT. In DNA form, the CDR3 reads TGTGCCAGCAGCGGTTCCGGCAGGAGGCACACCGGGGAGCTGTTTTTT. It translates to CASSGSGRRHTGELFF.

The CDR3 here is CASSELLPTGFSNQPQHF. CDR3 sequence (DNA): TGTGCCAGCAGCGAACTCTTACCGACAGGATTTAGCAATCAGCCCCAGCATTTT. The rearrangement links TRBV2 to TRBJ1-5; TRBD1 might be the D (6 bases). The CDR3 length is 18 residues. Germline loops: CDR1 SNHLY, CDR2 FYNNEI. Trimming took off 6 bases at V and 0 bases at J, with 21 bases between the two ends.

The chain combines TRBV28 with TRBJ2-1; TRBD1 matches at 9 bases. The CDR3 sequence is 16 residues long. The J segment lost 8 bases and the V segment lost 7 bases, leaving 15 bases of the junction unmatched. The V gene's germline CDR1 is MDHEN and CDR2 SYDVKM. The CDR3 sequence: CASTSYDRGATHEQFF. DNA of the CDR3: TGTGCCAGCACCAGCTACGACAGGGGGGCGACCCATGAGCAGTTCTTC.

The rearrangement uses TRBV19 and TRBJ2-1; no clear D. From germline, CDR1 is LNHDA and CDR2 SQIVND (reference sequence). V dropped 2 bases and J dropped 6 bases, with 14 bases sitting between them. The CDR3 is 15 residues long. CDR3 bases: TGTGCCAGTAGTATAATCCAGATCCCGGTCAATGAGCAGTTCTTC. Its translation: CASSIIQIPVNEQFF. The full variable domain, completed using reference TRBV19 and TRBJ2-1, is DGGITQSPKYLFRKEGQNVTLSCEQNLNHDAMYWYRQDPGQGLRLIYYSQIVNDFQKGDIAEGYSVSREKKESFPLTVTSAQKNPTAFYLCASSIIQIPVNEQFFGPGTRLTVL.

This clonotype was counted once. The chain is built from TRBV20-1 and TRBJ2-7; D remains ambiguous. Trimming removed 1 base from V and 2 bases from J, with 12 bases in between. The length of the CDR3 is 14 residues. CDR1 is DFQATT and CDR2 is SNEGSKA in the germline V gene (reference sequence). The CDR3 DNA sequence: TGCAGTGCTAGAGTTCCCAAGCTGGCCTACGAGCAGTACTTC. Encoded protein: CSARVPKLAYEQYF.

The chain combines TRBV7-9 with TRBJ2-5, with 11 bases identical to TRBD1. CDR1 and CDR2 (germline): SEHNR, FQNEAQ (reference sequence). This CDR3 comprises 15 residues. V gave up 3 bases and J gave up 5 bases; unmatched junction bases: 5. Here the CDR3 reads CASSLDRGRVETQYF. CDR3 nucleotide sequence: TGTGCCAGCAGCTTGGACAGGGGGCGCGTTGAGACCCAGTACTTC.

CDR3 residues: CASSSDVNTEAFF. DNA for the CDR3: TGTGCCAGCAGCTCGGACGTTAACACTGAAGCTTTCTTT. The chain links TRBV7-9 to TRBJ1-1; D remains unclear. The germline gives CDR1 SEHNR, CDR2 FQNEAQ (reference sequence). The CDR3 totals 13 residues. V was pared by 4 bases and J by 2 bases, with 8 bases between.

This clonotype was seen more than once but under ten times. The CDR3 spells CASSQEDTGFGNTIYF. The CDR3 region has the DNA TGCGCCAGCAGCCAAGAAGACACGGGATTTGGAAACACCATATATTTT. This chain links TRBV4-1 with TRBJ1-3; D gene ambiguous. The germline CDR1 and CDR2 sequences are MGHRA and YSYEKL. Between the trimmed V and J ends, which lost 0 bases and 3 bases, there was a span of 12 bases. This CDR3 spans 16 amino acids.

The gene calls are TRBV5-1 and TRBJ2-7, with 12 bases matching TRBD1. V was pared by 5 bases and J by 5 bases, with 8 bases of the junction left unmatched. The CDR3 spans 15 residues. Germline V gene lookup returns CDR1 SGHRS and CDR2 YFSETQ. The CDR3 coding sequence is TGCGCCAGCAGATCCCCGGGACAGGGGGCCCACGAGCAGTACTTC. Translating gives CASRSPGQGAHEQYF.

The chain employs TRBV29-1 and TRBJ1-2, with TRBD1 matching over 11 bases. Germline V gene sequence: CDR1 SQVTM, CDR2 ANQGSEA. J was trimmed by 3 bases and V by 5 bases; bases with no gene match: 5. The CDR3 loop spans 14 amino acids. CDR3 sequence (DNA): TGCAGCGTTAGCCCGGGACAGGGGGACTATGGCTACACCTTC. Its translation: CSVSPGQGDYGYTF.

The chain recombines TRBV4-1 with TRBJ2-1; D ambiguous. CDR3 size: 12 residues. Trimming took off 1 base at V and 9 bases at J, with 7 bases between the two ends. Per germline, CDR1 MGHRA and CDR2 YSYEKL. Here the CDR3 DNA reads TGCGCCAGCAGCCAAGGGAATATTGAGCAGTTCTTC. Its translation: CASSQGNIEQFF.

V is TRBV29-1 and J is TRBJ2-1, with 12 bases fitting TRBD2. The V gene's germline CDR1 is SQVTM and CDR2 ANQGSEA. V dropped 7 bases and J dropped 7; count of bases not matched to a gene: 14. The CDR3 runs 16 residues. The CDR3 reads CSGGLASGRAANEQFF. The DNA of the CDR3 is TGCAGCGGCGGACTAGCTAGCGGGAGGGCGGCGAATGAGCAGTTCTTC.

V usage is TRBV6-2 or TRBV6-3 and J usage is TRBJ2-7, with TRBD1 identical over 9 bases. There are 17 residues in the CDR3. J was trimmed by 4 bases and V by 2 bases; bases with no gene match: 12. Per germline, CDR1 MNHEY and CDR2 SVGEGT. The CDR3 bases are TGTGCCAGCAGTTACACCCATATGGACAGGGGACCATACGAGCAGTACTTC. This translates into CASSYTHMDRGPYEQYF.

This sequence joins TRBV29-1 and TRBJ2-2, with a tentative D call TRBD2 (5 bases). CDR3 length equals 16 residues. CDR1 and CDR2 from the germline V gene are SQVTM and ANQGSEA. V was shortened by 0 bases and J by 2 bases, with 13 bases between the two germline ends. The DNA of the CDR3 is TGCAGCGTTGAAGAAGGCGAGGGAGCCAACACCGGGGAGCTGTTTTTT. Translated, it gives CSVEEGEGANTGELFF.

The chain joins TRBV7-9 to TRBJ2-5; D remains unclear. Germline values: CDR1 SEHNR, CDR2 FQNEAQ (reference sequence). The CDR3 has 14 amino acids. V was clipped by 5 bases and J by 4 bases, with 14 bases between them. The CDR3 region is CASSPVRFAETQYF. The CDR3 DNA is TGTGCCAGCAGCCCAGTTAGATTTGCAGAGACCCAGTACTTC.

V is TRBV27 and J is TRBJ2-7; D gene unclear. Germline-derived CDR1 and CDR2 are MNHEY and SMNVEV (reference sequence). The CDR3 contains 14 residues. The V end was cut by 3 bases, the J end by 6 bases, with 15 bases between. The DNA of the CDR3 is TGTGCCAGCAGTTTGAGCCTACCCTCCCCCGAGCAGTACTTC. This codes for CASSLSLPSPEQYF.

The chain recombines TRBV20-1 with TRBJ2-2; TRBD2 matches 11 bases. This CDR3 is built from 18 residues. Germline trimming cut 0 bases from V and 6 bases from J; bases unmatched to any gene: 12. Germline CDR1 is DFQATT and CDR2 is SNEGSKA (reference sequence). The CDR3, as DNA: TGCAGTGCTAGAGATCTGGGTAGCGGGAGGGTCCTGGCCGGGGAGCTGTTTTTT. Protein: CSARDLGSGRVLAGELFF.

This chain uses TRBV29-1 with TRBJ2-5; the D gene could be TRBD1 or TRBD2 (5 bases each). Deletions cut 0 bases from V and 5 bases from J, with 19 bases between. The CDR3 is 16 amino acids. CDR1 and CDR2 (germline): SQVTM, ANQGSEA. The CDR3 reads CSVEDWTTGALETQYF. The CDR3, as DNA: TGCAGCGTTGAAGACTGGACAACCGGGGCCCTGGAGACCCAGTACTTC.

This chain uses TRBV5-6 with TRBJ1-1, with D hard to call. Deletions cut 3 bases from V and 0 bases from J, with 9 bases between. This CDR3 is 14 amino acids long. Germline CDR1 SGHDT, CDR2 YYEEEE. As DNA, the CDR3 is TGTGCCAGCAGCTGGGAGGGAATGAACACTGAAGCTTTCTTT. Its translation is CASSWEGMNTEAFF.

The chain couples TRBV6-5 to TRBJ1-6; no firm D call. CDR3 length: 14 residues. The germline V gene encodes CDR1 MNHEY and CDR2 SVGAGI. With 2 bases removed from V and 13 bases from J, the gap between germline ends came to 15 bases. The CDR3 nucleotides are TGTGCCAGCAGTTACGGGAGGGAGGTTTACCCCCTCCACTTT. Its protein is CASSYGREVYPLHF.

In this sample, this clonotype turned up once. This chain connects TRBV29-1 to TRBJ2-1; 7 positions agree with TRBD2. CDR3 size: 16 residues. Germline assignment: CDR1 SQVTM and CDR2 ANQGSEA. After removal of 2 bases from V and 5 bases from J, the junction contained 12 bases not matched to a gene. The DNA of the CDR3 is TGCAGCGTTGAATCCGGGGGGAGGGCCGTCAACAATGAGCAGTTCTTC. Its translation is CSVESGGRAVNNEQFF.

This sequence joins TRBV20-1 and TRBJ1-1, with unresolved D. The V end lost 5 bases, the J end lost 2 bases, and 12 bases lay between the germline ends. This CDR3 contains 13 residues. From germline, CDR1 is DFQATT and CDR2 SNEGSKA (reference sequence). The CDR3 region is CSAEAPVNTEAFF. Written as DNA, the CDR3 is TGCAGTGCTGAGGCCCCAGTCAACACTGAAGCTTTCTTT.

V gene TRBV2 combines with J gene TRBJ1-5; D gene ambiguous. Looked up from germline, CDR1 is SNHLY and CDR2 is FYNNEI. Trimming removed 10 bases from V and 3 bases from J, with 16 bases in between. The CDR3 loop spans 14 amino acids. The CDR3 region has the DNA TGTGCCACCTCCGCGTGGGGTAACAATCAGCCCCAGCATTTT. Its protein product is CATSAWGNNQPQHF. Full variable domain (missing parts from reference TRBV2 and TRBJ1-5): EPEVTQTPSHQVTQMGQEVILRCVPISNHLYFYWYRQILGQKVEFLVSFYNNEISEKSEIFDDQFSVERPDGSNFTLKIRSTKLEDSAMYFCATSAWGNNQPQHFGDGTRLSIL.